Listed here are 14 T cell receptor beta chains from one sample, sequenced in a study of cytomegalovirus exposure and HLA in healthy donors. The PCR employed 60 Vbeta primers together with 13 Jbeta primers. Libraries were prepared by immunoSEQ multiplex PCR; TCRdb keeps only in-frame clonotypes and omits some of them. This sample has around 190,000 clones, with roughly 83% found just once. Sequencing was done on a sample of PBMCs. All receptors come from a woman aged 50 to 65 in good health and CMV-seronegative.

The sample holds one count of this clone. The chain recombines TRBV28 with TRBJ1-2; tentatively, D is TRBD1 (6 bases). V lost 5 bases to trimming and J lost 7 bases, with 14 bases between them. The CDR3 has 13 amino acids. Germline assignment: CDR1 MDHEN and CDR2 SYDVKM. CDR3 in DNA: TGTGCCAGCAGTCCTACAGGGTCGGTTGGCTACACCTTC. Translation gives CASSPTGSVGYTF.

The chain links TRBV6-1 to TRBJ1-5; 8 nucleotides line up with TRBD1. The germline V gene has CDR1 MNHNS and CDR2 SASEGT. The V gene end was trimmed by 7 bases and the J gene end by 1 base; junction bases not matched to a gene: 6. The CDR3 is 15 amino acids. CDR3 loop: CASKLTGASNQPQHF. Written as DNA, the CDR3 is TGTGCCAGCAAATTGACAGGGGCCAGCAATCAGCCCCAGCATTTT.

This CDR3 reads CASSQGTSGGGRTDTQYF. The CDR3 DNA reads as TGCGCCAGCAGCCAGGGCACTAGCGGGGGGGGGAGAACAGATACGCAGTATTTT. V is TRBV4-3 and J is TRBJ2-3; 13 bases agree with TRBD2. Germline V gene lookup returns CDR1 LGHNA and CDR2 YSLEER. The J segment lost 3 bases and the V segment lost 3 bases, leaving 9 bases of the junction unmatched. The CDR3 totals 18 residues.

J is TRBJ2-5 and V is TRBV2; D is ambiguous. The end of the DNA aligns better with TRBJ2-7, so the J call may be wrong. The CDR3 has 12 amino acids. The germline CDR1 and CDR2 sequences are SNHLY and FYNNEI. The CDR3 DNA is TGTGCCAGCAGTGAAGGGGCCTACGAGCAGTACTTC. Its translation: CASSEGAYEQYF.

CDR3 sequence reads: CSVETSGSPDTQYF. The CDR3 DNA reads TGCAGCGTTGAGACTAGCGGGAGTCCAGATACGCAGTATTTT. This sequence joins TRBV29-1 and TRBJ2-3; 12 nucleotides match TRBD2. The germline CDR1 and CDR2 sequences are SQVTM and ANQGSEA. The J segment lost 4 bases and the V segment lost 3 bases, leaving 2 bases of the junction unmatched. The CDR3 covers 14 residues.

This clone was seen just once. The V and J genes are TRBV20-1 and TRBJ2-7; no definite D call. CDR1 is DFQATT, CDR2 SNEGSKA, per germline (reference sequence). The CDR3 extends over 11 amino acids. V was clipped by 1 base and J by 6 bases, with 7 bases between them. The CDR3 sequence: CSARVGTEQYF. The CDR3 DNA reads TGCAGTGCTAGAGTCGGTACCGAGCAGTACTTC.

This clone was observed a single time. This chain connects TRBV6-6 to TRBJ2-3, with a tentative D call TRBD1 (6 bases). The CDR3 has 16 amino acids. Trimming took 2 bases from V and 4 from J, leaving 16 bases between them. CDR1 is MNHNY, CDR2 SVGAGI, per germline (reference sequence). The CDR3 protein is CASSYLPPDRSDTQYF. The CDR3 DNA reads TGTGCCAGCAGTTACCTACCTCCCGACAGGTCAGATACGCAGTATTTT.

V gene TRBV18 combines with J gene TRBJ1-3; D is undetermined. Germline values: CDR1 KGHSH, CDR2 LQKENI. The CDR3 loop spans 16 amino acids. The V and J ends lost 5 bases and 2 bases respectively, with 16 bases between them. The CDR3 DNA is TGTGCCAGCTCAATTCGGGGAGTGCGGGCTGGAAACACCATATATTTT. Translating gives CASSIRGVRAGNTIYF.

CDR3 sequence (DNA): TGTGCCAGCAGCTTAGACACAGGGGGTGGTGGGGGCTACACCTTC. Its translation: CASSLDTGGGGGYTF. This chain links TRBV7-2 with TRBJ1-2; 8 bases match TRBD1. Looked up from germline, CDR1 is SGHTA and CDR2 is FQGNSA. V dropped 1 base and J dropped 8; count of bases not matched to a gene: 9. CDR3 size: 15 residues.

The rearrangement uses TRBV7-3 and TRBJ2-2; possibly TRBD1 for D (6 bases). This CDR3 has 14 residues. The germline V gene encodes CDR1 SGHTA and CDR2 FQGTGA. Trimming stripped 4 bases from V and 7 bases from J, with 13 bases between. This chain's CDR3 is CASSYRVDSGELFF. CDR3 nucleotides: TGTGCCAGCAGCTACAGGGTAGATAGCGGGGAGCTGTTTTTT.

The rearrangement uses TRBV18 and TRBJ1-5; the D gene is possibly TRBD1 (5 bases). The V gene's germline CDR1 is KGHSH and CDR2 LQKENI. The CDR3 totals 15 residues. V dropped 2 bases and J dropped 5 bases, with 13 bases sitting between them. The DNA of the CDR3 is TGTGCCAGCTCACCAAATCAGGGCCGTGATCAGCCCCAGCATTTT. This translates into CASSPNQGRDQPQHF.

This clone was observed a handful of times. V is TRBV11-3 and J is TRBJ2-5, with 11 bases lining up with TRBD2. Per germline, CDR1 SGHNT and CDR2 YENEEA. The CDR3 sequence is 15 residues long. The V segment lost 2 bases and the J segment 5 bases; nucleotides outside the gene matches: 4. CDR3 nucleotide sequence: TGTGCCAGCAGCTTAACTAGCGGGAGTAGTGAGACCCAGTACTTC. Its protein is CASSLTSGSSETQYF.

This chain uses TRBV25-1 with TRBJ1-6, with D tentatively TRBD1 (6 bases). CDR3 length: 15 amino acids. The germline V gene has CDR1 MGHDK and CDR2 SYGVNS. V was cut by 4 bases and J by 2 bases, with 9 bases left in between. For the CDR3, the DNA is TGTGCCAGCAGTGGTAGGGGGACCTATAATTCACCCCTCCACTTT. Protein: CASSGRGTYNSPLHF.

J is TRBJ2-5 and V is TRBV19, with 9 bases identical to TRBD2. With 3 bases clipped from V and 4 bases from J, the junction kept 6 bases outside the gene matches. The CDR3 length is 15 residues. The germline gives CDR1 LNHDA, CDR2 SQIVND (reference sequence). The CDR3 region has the DNA TGTGCCAGTAGTATCGGCGAGCGGGGGGTAGAGACCCAGTACTTC. Its translation is CASSIGERGVETQYF.